This T cell receptor beta chain is from a study of shared clonotypes between healthy human individuals. Naive CD8 cells lacked CD45RO and underwent positive selection for CCR7, leaving out terminally differentiated effector memory CD45RA+ cells. V dropped 7 bases and J dropped 5; count of bases not matched to a gene: 6. The CDR3 totals 14 residues. Germline V gene sequence: CDR1 MGHDK, CDR2 SYGVNS. Clones were read by immunoSEQ multiplex PCR, and TCRdb kept only the in-frame ones, dropping some. Counted here are millions of clones, 85% to 95% occurring once; the ten biggest clones make up about 1.1%.

The material sequenced was naive CD8+ T cells sorted from blood. This TCR was sampled from a man between 18 and 29 years old in good health. This chain links TRBV25-1 with TRBJ2-5, with 11 bases that match TRBD2. The CDR3 DNA reads as TGTGCCAGCACCGCCTGGACTAGCGGGGAGACCCAGTACTTC. It specifies CASTAWTSGETQYF.